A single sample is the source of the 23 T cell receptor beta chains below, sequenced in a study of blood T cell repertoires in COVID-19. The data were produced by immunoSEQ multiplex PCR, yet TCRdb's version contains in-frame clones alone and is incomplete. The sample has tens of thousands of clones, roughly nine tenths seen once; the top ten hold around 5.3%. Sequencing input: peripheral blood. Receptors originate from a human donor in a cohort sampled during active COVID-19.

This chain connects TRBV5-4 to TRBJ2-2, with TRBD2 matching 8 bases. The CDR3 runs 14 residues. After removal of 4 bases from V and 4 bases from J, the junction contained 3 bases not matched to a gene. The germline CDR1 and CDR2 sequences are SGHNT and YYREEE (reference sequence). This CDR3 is CASSARGGTGELFF. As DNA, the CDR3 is TGTGCCAGCAGCGCTCGGGGGGGCACCGGGGAGCTGTTTTTT.

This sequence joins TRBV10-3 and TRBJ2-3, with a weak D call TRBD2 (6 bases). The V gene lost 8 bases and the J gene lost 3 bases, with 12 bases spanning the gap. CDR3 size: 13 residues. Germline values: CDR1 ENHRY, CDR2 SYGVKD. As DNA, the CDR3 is TGTGCCATCCATTCGGGGGAAACAGATACGCAGTATTTT. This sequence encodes CAIHSGETDTQYF.

The CDR3 DNA is TGTGCCAGCAGCTCAGGACAGTATTTAGATACGCAGTATTTT. Its translation: CASSSGQYLDTQYF. The rearrangement joins TRBV5-4 to TRBJ2-3, with TRBD1 as a possible D gene (6 bases). V was shortened by 3 bases and J by 5 bases, with 13 bases between the two germline ends. The CDR3 loop spans 14 amino acids. Germline CDR1 is SGHNT and CDR2 is YYREEE (reference sequence). Full variable domain (remainder filled in from reference TRBV5-4 and TRBJ2-3): ETGVTQSPTHLIKTRGQQVTLRCSSQSGHNTVSWYQQALGQGPQFIFQYYREEENGRGNFPPRFSGLQFPNYSSELNVNALELDDSALYLCASSSGQYLDTQYFGPGTRLTVL.

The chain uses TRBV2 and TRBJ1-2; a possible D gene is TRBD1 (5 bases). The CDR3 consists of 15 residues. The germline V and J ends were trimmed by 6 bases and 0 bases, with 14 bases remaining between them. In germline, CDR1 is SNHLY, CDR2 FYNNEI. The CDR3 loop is CASRGEGPANYGYTF. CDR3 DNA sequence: TGTGCCAGCAGAGGGGAGGGGCCAGCTAACTATGGCTACACCTTC.

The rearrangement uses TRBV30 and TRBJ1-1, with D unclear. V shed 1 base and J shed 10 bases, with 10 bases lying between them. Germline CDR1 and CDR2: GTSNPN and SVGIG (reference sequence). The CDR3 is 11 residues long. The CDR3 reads CAWSDSPAAFF. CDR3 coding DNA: TGTGCCTGGAGTGACAGTCCTGCAGCTTTCTTT.

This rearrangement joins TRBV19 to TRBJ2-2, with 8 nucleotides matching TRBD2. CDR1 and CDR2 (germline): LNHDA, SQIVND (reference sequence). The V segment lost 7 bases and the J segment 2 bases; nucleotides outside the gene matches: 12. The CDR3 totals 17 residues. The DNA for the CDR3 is TGTGCCAGTACCTCCCCAGGGGCGGGGGGAAACACCGGGGAGCTGTTTTTT. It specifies CASTSPGAGGNTGELFF.

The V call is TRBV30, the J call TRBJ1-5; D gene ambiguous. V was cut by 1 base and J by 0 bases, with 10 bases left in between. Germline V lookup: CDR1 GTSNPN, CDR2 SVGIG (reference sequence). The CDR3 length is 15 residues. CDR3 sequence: CAWSATMNSNQPQHF. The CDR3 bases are TGTGCCTGGAGTGCAACAATGAATAGCAATCAGCCCCAGCATTTT.

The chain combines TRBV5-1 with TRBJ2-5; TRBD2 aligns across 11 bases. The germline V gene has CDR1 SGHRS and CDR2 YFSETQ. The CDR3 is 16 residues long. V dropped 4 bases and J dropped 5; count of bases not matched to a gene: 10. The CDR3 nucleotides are TGCGCCAGCAGCCCGGGGACTAGCGGATTTCGGGAGACCCAGTACTTC. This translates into CASSPGTSGFRETQYF.

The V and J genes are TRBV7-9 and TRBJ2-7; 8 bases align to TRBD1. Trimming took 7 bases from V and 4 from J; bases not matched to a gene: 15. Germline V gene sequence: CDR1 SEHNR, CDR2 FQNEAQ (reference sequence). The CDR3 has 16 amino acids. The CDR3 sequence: CASTNAPTGAPYEQYF. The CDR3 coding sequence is TGTGCCAGCACCAACGCACCGACAGGGGCCCCTTACGAGCAGTACTTC.

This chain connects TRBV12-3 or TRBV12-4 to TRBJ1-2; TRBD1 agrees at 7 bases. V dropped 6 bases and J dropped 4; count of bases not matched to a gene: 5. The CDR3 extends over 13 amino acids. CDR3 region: CASSPGQSYGYTF. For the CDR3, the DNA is TGTGCCAGCAGCCCGGGACAGTCCTATGGCTACACCTTC.

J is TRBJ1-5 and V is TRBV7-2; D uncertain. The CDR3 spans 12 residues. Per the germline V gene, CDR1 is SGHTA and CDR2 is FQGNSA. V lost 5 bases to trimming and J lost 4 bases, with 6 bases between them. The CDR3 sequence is CASSPRNQPQHF. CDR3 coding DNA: TGTGCCAGCAGCCCGAGAAATCAGCCCCAGCATTTT. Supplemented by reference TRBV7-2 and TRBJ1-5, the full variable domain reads GAGVSQSPSNKVTEKGKDVELRCDPISGHTALYWYRQSLGQGLEFLIYFQGNSAPDKSGLPSDRFSAERTGGSVSTLTIQRTQQEDSAVYLCASSPRNQPQHFGDGTRLSIL.

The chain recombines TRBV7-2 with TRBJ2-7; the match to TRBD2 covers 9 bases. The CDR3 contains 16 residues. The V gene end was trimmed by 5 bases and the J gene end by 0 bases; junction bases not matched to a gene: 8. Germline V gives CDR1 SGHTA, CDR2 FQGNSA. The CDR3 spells CASSVLSGRISYEQYF. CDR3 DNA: TGTGCCAGCAGCGTCCTAAGCGGGAGGATCTCCTACGAGCAGTACTTC. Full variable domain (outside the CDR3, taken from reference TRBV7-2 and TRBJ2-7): GAGVSQSPSNKVTEKGKDVELRCDPISGHTALYWYRQSLGQGLEFLIYFQGNSAPDKSGLPSDRFSAERTGGSVSTLTIQRTQQEDSAVYLCASSVLSGRISYEQYFGPGTRLTVT.

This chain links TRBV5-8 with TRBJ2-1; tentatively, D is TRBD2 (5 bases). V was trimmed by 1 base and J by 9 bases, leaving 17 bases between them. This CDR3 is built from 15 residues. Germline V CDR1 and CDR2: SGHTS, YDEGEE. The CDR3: CASSLIQEGIREQFF. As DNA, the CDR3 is TGTGCCAGCAGCTTGATTCAAGAGGGCATACGTGAGCAGTTCTTC.

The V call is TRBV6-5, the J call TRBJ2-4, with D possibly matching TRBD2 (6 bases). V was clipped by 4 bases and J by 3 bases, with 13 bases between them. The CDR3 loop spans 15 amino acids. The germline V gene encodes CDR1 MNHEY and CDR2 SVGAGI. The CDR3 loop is CASSSLGGIKNIQYF. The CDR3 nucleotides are TGTGCCAGCAGTTCCCTCGGGGGTATCAAAAACATTCAGTACTTC.

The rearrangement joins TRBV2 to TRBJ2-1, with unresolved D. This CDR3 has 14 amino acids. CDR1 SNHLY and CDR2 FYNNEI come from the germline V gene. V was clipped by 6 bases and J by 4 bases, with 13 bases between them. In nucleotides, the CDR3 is TGTGCCAGCAGCACTTCGGCCGGGTACAATGAGCAGTTCTTC. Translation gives CASSTSAGYNEQFF.

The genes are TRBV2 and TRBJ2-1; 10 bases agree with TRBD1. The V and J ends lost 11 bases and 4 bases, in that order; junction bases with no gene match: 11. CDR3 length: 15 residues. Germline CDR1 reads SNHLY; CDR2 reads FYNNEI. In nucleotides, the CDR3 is TGTGCCCTCGACGGGGGGACAGGGGTATACAATGAGCAGTTCTTC. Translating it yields CALDGGTGVYNEQFF.

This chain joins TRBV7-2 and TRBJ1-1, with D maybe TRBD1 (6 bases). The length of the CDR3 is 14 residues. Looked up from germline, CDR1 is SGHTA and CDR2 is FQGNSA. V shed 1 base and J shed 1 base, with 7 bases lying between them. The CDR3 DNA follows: TGTGCCAGCAGCTTAGGGACAGCGAACACTGAAGCTTTCTTT. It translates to CASSLGTANTEAFF.

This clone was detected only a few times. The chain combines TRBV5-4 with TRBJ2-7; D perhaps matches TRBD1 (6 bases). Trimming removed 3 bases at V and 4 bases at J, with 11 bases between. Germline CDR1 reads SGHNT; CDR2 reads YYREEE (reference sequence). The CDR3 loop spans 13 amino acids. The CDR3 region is CASSSDSFYEQYF. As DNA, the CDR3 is TGTGCCAGCAGCTCGGACAGCTTTTACGAGCAGTACTTC.

CDR3 in amino acids: CASRPDRGQGAKNIQYF. The CDR3 DNA follows: TGTGCCAGCAGACCCGATCGTGGACAGGGAGCCAAAAACATTCAGTACTTC. The chain is built from TRBV7-2 and TRBJ2-4; TRBD1 matches 8 bases. With 6 bases clipped from V and 0 bases from J, the junction kept 10 bases outside the gene matches. The CDR3 contains 17 residues. In germline, CDR1 is SGHTA, CDR2 FQGNSA.

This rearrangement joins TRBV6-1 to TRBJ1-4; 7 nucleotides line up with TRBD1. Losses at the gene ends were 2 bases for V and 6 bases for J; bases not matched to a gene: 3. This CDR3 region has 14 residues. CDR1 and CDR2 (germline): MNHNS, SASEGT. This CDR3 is CASSERDRDEKLFF. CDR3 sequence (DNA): TGTGCCAGCAGTGAACGCGACAGGGATGAAAAACTGTTTTTT.

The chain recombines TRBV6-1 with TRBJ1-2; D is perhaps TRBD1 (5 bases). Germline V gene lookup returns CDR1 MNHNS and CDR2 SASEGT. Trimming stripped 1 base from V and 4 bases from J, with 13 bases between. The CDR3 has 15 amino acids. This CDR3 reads CASSEGSGQAYGYTF. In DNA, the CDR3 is TGTGCCAGCAGTGAAGGATCAGGGCAGGCCTATGGCTACACCTTC.

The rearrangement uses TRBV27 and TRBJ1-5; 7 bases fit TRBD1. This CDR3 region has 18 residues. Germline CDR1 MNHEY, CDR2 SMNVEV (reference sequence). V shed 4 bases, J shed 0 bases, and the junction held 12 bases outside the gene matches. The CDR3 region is CASSSSGQVRGSNQPQHF. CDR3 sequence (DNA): TGTGCCAGCAGTTCTTCAGGACAGGTCCGGGGTAGCAATCAGCCCCAGCATTTT.

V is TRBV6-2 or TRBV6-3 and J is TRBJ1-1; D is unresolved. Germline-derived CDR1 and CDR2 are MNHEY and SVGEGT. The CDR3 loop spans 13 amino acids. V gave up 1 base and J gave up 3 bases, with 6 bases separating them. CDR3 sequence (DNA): TGTGCCAGCAGTTACTTGTTAGACACTGAAGCTTTCTTT. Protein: CASSYLLDTEAFF.